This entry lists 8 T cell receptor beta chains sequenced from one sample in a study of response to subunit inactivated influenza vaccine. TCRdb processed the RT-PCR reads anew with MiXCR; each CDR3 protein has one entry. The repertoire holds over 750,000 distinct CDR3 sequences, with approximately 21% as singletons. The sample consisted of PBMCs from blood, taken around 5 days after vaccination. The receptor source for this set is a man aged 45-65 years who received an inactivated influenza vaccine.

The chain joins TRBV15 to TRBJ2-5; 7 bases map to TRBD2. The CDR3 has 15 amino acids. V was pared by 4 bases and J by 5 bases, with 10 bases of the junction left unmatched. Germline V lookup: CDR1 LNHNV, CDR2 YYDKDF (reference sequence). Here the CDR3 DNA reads TGTGCCACCAGCACAGCCATCGTCGGGGGGGAGACCCAGTACTTC. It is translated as CATSTAIVGGETQYF.

The CDR3 sequence is CASSFGLAGPRDTQYF. The CDR3 DNA reads TGTGCCAGCAGTTTTGGTCTAGCGGGGCCGAGGGATACGCAGTATTTT. V gene TRBV27 combines with J gene TRBJ2-3; 9 bases are a match to TRBD2. The CDR3 runs to 16 residues. V gave up 3 bases and J gave up 6 bases; unmatched junction bases: 10. The germline V gene has CDR1 MNHEY and CDR2 SMNVEV (reference sequence).

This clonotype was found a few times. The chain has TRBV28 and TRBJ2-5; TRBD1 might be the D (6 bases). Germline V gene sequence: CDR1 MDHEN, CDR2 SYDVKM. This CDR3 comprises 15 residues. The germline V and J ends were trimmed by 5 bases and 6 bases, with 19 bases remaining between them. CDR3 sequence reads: CASSVLPDSGKTQYF. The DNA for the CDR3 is TGTGCCAGCAGTGTCCTCCCGGACAGCGGAAAGACCCAGTACTTC.

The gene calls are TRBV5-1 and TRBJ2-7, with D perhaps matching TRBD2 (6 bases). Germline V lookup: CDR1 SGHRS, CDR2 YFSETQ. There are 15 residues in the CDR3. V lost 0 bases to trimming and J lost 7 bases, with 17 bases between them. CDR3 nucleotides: TGCGCCAGCAGCTTGGCCGGAGGGACCGCGTGGGAGCAGTACTTC. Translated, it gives CASSLAGGTAWEQYF. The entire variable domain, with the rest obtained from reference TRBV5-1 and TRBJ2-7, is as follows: KAGVTQTPRYLIKTRGQQVTLSCSPISGHRSVSWYQQTPGQGLQFLFEYFSETQRNKGNFPGRFSGRQFSNSRSEMNVSTLELGDSALYLCASSLAGGTAWEQYFGPGTRLTVT.

CDR3 nucleotides: TGTGCCAGCAGCCCACCCCCAGCCCTAGCGGATAAGTACTTC. Protein sequence: CASSPPPALADKYF. The chain is built from TRBV7-8 and TRBJ2-7, with 7 positions matching TRBD2. CDR1 and CDR2 from the germline V gene are SGHVS and FQNEAQ. With V trimmed by 5 bases and J by 11 bases, 15 bases remained unmatched. The CDR3 loop spans 14 amino acids.

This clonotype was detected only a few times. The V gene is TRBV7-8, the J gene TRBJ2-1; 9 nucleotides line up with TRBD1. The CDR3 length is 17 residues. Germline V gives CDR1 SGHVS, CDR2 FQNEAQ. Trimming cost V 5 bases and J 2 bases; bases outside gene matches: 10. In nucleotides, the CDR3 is TGTGCCAGCAGCATAACAGGGGGCTCCAGAACCTACAATGAGCAGTTCTTC. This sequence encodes CASSITGGSRTYNEQFF.

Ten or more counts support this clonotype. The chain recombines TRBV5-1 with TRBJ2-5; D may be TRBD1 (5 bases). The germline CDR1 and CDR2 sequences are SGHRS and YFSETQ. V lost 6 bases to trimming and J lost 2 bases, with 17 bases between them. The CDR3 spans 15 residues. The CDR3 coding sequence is TGCGCCAGCAATAGTCTAGTGGGGCAGCAAGAGACCCAGTACTTC. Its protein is CASNSLVGQQETQYF.

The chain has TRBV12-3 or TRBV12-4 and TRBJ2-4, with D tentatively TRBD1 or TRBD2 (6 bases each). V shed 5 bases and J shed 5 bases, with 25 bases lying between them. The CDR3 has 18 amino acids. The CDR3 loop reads CASSTKWDTAGGQNIQYF. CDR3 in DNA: TGTGCCAGCAGTACGAAATGGGACACGGCCGGGGGACAAAACATTCAGTACTTC.